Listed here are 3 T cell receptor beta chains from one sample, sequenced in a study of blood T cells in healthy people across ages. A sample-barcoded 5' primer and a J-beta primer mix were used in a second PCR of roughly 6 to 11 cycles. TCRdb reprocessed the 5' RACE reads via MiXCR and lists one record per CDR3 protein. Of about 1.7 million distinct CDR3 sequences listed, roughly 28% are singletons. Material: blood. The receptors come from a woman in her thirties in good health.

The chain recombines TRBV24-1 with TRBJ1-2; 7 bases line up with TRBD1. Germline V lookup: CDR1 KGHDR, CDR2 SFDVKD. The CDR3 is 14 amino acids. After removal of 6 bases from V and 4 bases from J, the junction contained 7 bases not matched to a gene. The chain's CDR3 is CATSWDRPLYGYTF. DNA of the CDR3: TGTGCCACCAGTTGGGACAGACCGCTCTATGGCTACACCTTC.

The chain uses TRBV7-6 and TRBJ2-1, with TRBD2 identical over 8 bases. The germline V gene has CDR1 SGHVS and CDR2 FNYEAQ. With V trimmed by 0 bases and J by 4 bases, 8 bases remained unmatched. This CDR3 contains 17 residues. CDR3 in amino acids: CASSLAPTSAGYNEQFF. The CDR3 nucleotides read TGTGCCAGCAGCTTAGCGCCGACTAGCGCCGGATACAATGAGCAGTTCTTC.

CDR3 loop: CASSLLAEVANEQFF. The CDR3 DNA sequence: TGTGCCAGCAGTTTACTAGCGGAGGTGGCAAATGAGCAGTTCTTC. The chain joins TRBV12-3 or TRBV12-4 to TRBJ2-1; TRBD2 matches 7 bases. This CDR3 region has 15 residues. V shed 2 bases, J shed 7 bases, and the junction held 8 bases outside the gene matches.